This T cell receptor beta chain was obtained from a study of blood T cell repertoires in COVID-19. Methods used by the authors: Reference gene primers were amplified, and this amplification served to estimate nucleated cell counts. Only in-frame clones appear in the TCRdb table, and some are missing; sequencing was by immunoSEQ multiplex PCR. Clonal size and the V and J genes are those of that table, whereas D and trimming came from the DNA. The sample shows 170,000 or so clones, around 82% of them seen only once. The CDR3 consists of 16 residues. The V and J ends lost 0 bases and 7 bases, in that order; junction bases with no gene match: 4. Germline loops: CDR1 SGDLS, CDR2 YYNGEE.

This receptor was taken from a man aged 18-30 years with active or convalescent COVID-19. The rearrangement joins TRBV9 to TRBJ2-2, with 12 nucleotides matching TRBD2. The sample taken for sequencing was peripheral blood. The CDR3 coding sequence is TGTGCCAGCAGCGTAGCAACTAGCGGGGGGATCGGGGAGCTGTTTTTT. The encoded protein is CASSVATSGGIGELFF.